Below, 10 T cell receptor beta chains from the same sample are listed, as sequenced in a study of blood T cell repertoires in COVID-19. Clones were sequenced by immunoSEQ multiplex PCR, and TCRdb holds only the in-frame ones, with some missing. Among 200,000 to 250,000 clones listed, approximately 85% were seen once. The sequenced sample consisted of peripheral blood. These receptors came from a woman between 65 and 79 years old with acute or convalescent COVID-19.

This clone was seen only a few times. The V call is TRBV29-1, the J call TRBJ1-5; 8 positions match TRBD1. Germline values: CDR1 SQVTM, CDR2 ANQGSEA. This CDR3 is built from 13 residues. V was clipped by 7 bases and J by 2 bases; unmatched bases: 4. Written as DNA, the CDR3 is TGCAGCGCGGCGGACAGGGGCAATCAGCCCCAGCATTTT. Translating gives CSAADRGNQPQHF.

CDR3 sequence: CASSRTVRNTEAFF. CDR3 nucleotides: TGTGCCAGCAGCAGGACAGTTAGGAACACTGAAGCTTTCTTT. V is TRBV6-5 and J is TRBJ1-1; D may be TRBD1 (6 bases). The CDR3 loop spans 14 amino acids. From germline, CDR1 is MNHEY and CDR2 SVGAGI. The germline V and J ends were trimmed by 6 bases and 1 base, with 12 bases remaining between them.

This rearrangement joins TRBV5-4 to TRBJ1-1; no definite D call. V was cut by 2 bases and J by 1 base, with 6 bases left in between. The germline CDR1 and CDR2 sequences are SGHNT and YYREEE (reference sequence). This CDR3 spans 13 amino acids. CDR3 residues: CASSLNRNTEAFF. The DNA of the CDR3 is TGTGCCAGCAGCTTAAACAGGAACACTGAAGCTTTCTTT.

The J gene is TRBJ2-3, the V gene TRBV14; possible D gene TRBD2, 5 bases. The CDR3 sequence is 17 residues long. In germline, CDR1 is SGHDN, CDR2 FVKESK. V lost 0 bases and J lost 3, with 16 bases in between. This CDR3 reads CASSQELTRVGTDTQYF. CDR3 DNA sequence: TGTGCCAGCAGCCAAGAGTTAACGAGGGTCGGGACAGATACGCAGTATTTT.

V gene TRBV6-6 combines with J gene TRBJ1-2; 9 bases align to TRBD1. From germline, CDR1 is MNHNY and CDR2 SVGAGI (reference sequence). V dropped 5 bases and J dropped 8; count of bases not matched to a gene: 6. This CDR3 is built from 13 residues. The chain's CDR3 is CASSQRTGEGYTF. Written as DNA, the CDR3 is TGTGCCAGCAGTCAACGGACAGGGGAAGGCTACACCTTC.

The chain combines TRBV5-4 with TRBJ1-2; TRBD1 aligns across 8 bases. Germline V CDR1 and CDR2: SGHNT, YYREEE (reference sequence). The CDR3 totals 15 residues. V shed 0 bases, J shed 4 bases, and the junction held 5 bases outside the gene matches. CDR3 nucleotides: TGTGCCAGCAGCTTGGAACGGACAGGGACCTATGGCTACACCTTC. This encodes CASSLERTGTYGYTF. Filled out from reference TRBV5-4 and TRBJ1-2, the complete variable domain reads ETGVTQSPTHLIKTRGQQVTLRCSSQSGHNTVSWYQQALGQGPQFIFQYYREEENGRGNFPPRFSGLQFPNYSSELNVNALELDDSALYLCASSLERTGTYGYTFGSGTRLTVV.

The chain links TRBV10-3 to TRBJ1-2; D is possibly TRBD1 (6 bases). Germline-derived CDR1 and CDR2 are ENHRY and SYGVKD. V was cut by 8 bases and J by 7 bases, with 17 bases left in between. CDR3 length equals 13 residues. CDR3 nucleotide sequence: TGTGCCATCCAAACCGGCCTACAGGGTGGCTACACCTTC. Its protein is CAIQTGLQGGYTF.

The chain employs TRBV15 and TRBJ2-1; the D gene is possibly TRBD1 (5 bases). The V gene lost 5 bases and the J gene lost 7 bases, with 15 bases spanning the gap. The CDR3 loop spans 14 amino acids. From germline, CDR1 is LNHNV and CDR2 YYDKDF (reference sequence). The chain's CDR3 is CATSPGVQANEQFF. CDR3 nucleotides: TGTGCCACCAGCCCGGGCGTACAGGCAAATGAGCAGTTCTTC.

The genes are TRBV3-1 (or the pseudogene TRBV3-2) and TRBJ2-7; weak D call: TRBD2 (5 bases). The CDR3 runs 15 residues. The V gene's germline CDR1 is LGHDT and CDR2 YNNKEL (reference sequence). V lost 2 bases and J 2 bases, leaving 13 bases between the germline ends. DNA for the CDR3: TGTGCCAGCAGCCAACTCGGACTTGGCCCCTACGAGCAGTACTTC. This translates into CASSQLGLGPYEQYF.

The rearrangement joins TRBV6-5 to TRBJ2-4; possibly TRBD2 for D (7 bases). The V end was cut by 0 bases, the J end by 3 bases, with 12 bases between. CDR3 size: 16 residues. The V gene's germline CDR1 is MNHEY and CDR2 SVGAGI. CDR3 nucleotides: TGTGCCAGCAGTTACTCCGTAGGGGGGGACAAAAACATTCAGTACTTC. Encoded protein: CASSYSVGGDKNIQYF.